The 12 T cell receptor beta chains given below trace back to one sample, sequenced in a study of control samples from healthy donors and cancer patients. Assay: immunoSEQ multiplex PCR; the TCRdb copy retains only in-frame clones and omits some. The sample holds 100,000 to 150,000 clones, more than 75% seen once. The sequenced sample consisted of blood. The receptor source for this set is a man aged 18-30 years in good health.

The chain couples TRBV5-8 to TRBJ2-3; 9 nucleotides agree with TRBD1. Germline V gene data show CDR1 as SGHTS and CDR2 as YDEGEE. J gave up 2 bases and V 3 bases, and 7 bases lay outside the gene matches. This CDR3 spans 16 amino acids. The CDR3: CASSSRQGGITDTQYF. CDR3 nucleotide sequence: TGTGCCAGCAGCTCGCGACAGGGGGGAATCACAGATACGCAGTATTTT.

The chain employs TRBV5-1 and TRBJ2-3; no firm D call. Germline V CDR1 and CDR2: SGHRS, YFSETQ. This CDR3 spans 17 amino acids. Trimming shortened V by 0 bases and J by 3 bases, and 17 bases separated the two germline ends. The CDR3 spells CASSLARSRVNTDTQYF. CDR3 nucleotides: TGCGCCAGCAGCTTGGCCCGCAGTCGGGTGAATACAGATACGCAGTATTTT.

This clone was seen once. The chain joins TRBV5-1 to TRBJ2-2, with D unresolved. The CDR3 loop spans 16 amino acids. Trimming stripped 4 bases from V and 0 bases from J, with 13 bases between. Per the germline V gene, CDR1 is SGHRS and CDR2 is YFSETQ. DNA of the CDR3: TGCGCCAGCAGCAGGGTCCCCCCTGCGAACACCGGGGAGCTGTTTTTT. Amino acid sequence: CASSRVPPANTGELFF.

The rearrangement uses TRBV10-3 and TRBJ1-1, with unresolved D. The CDR3 has 13 residues. CDR1 and CDR2 (germline): ENHRY, SYGVKD. V was cut by 2 bases and J by 5 bases, with 9 bases left in between. The CDR3 sequence is CAISESGGTEAFF. For the CDR3, the DNA is TGTGCCATCAGTGAGAGCGGCGGGACTGAAGCTTTCTTT.

Only a few counts were recorded for this clone. The chain uses TRBV5-4 and TRBJ1-6, with D possibly matching TRBD1 (5 bases). Trimming took 4 bases from V and 7 from J, leaving 9 bases between them. CDR1 SGHNT and CDR2 YYREEE come from the germline V gene (reference sequence). This CDR3 has 13 amino acids. This CDR3 reads CASSGNRNSPLHF. CDR3 bases: TGTGCCAGCAGCGGGAACAGGAATTCACCCCTCCACTTT.

V is TRBV27 and J is TRBJ2-1; D perhaps matches TRBD2 (5 bases). This CDR3 is 16 amino acids long. Trimming pared 2 bases from V and 4 bases from J, leaving 15 bases between. Germline CDR1 and CDR2: MNHEY and SMNVEV (reference sequence). The CDR3 loop is CASSLVGLMGYNEQFF. The CDR3 nucleotides are TGTGCCAGCAGTTTAGTCGGACTCATGGGTTACAATGAGCAGTTCTTC.

The gene calls are TRBV19 and TRBJ2-5, with D possibly called TRBD1 or TRBD2 (6 bases each). CDR3 length: 16 amino acids. The V end was cut by 7 bases, the J end by 5 bases, with 23 bases between. Germline V CDR1 and CDR2: LNHDA, SQIVND (reference sequence). In DNA form, the CDR3 reads TGTGCCAGTAACGCAGCCACCCTAAGAGGGGGGGAGACCCAGTACTTC. Amino acid sequence: CASNAATLRGGETQYF.

The chain recombines TRBV18 with TRBJ1-1; D is uncertain. CDR1 is KGHSH and CDR2 is LQKENI in the germline V gene. Trimming pared 2 bases from V and 5 bases from J, leaving 9 bases between. The CDR3 contains 13 residues. CDR3 coding DNA: TGTGCCAGCTCACCAAAAGGGCAAACTGAAGCTTTCTTT. Its translation: CASSPKGQTEAFF. Combining the CDR3 with reference TRBV18 and TRBJ1-1 gives the whole variable domain NAGVMQNPRHLVRRRGQEARLRCSPMKGHSHVYWYRQLPEEGLKFMVYLQKENIIDESGMPKERFSAEFPKEGPSILRIQQVVRGDSAAYFCASSPKGQTEAFFGQGTRLTVV.

The chain employs TRBV29-1 and TRBJ2-1; D is perhaps TRBD2 (6 bases). Per the germline V gene, CDR1 is SQVTM and CDR2 is ANQGSEA. CDR3 length: 11 amino acids. Trimming left V 8 bases short and J 4 bases short, with 9 bases between. CDR3: CSTREYNEQFF. The CDR3 DNA follows: TGCAGCACCCGGGAGTACAATGAGCAGTTCTTC.

V usage is TRBV4-1 and J usage is TRBJ2-7, with D possibly being TRBD2 (6 bases). The germline V gene encodes CDR1 MGHRA and CDR2 YSYEKL. The ends were cut back, 4 bases at V and 2 bases at J, with 9 bases in the middle. This CDR3 comprises 13 residues. This CDR3 reads CASSPGLAYEQYF. The DNA for the CDR3 is TGCGCCAGCAGCCCGGGACTGGCCTACGAGCAGTACTTC.

The rearrangement uses TRBV19 and TRBJ2-6, with D perhaps TRBD1 (5 bases). CDR3 length: 19 amino acids. Germline loops: CDR1 LNHDA, CDR2 SQIVND (reference sequence). Trimming took off 1 base at V and 0 bases at J, with 16 bases between the two ends. DNA for the CDR3: TGTGCCAGTAGTATAGGGGGCAAGGCCCTGCTCTCTGGGGCCAACGTCCTGACTTTC. It yields the protein CASSIGGKALLSGANVLTF.

The V gene is TRBV3-1 (or the pseudogene TRBV3-2), the J gene TRBJ1-4; D unclear. Germline CDR1 is LGHDT and CDR2 is YNNKEL (reference sequence). CDR3 length: 12 amino acids. The germline V and J ends were trimmed by 1 base and 8 bases, with 5 bases remaining between them. CDR3 DNA: TGTGCCAGCAGCCAAGTCCAGGAAAAACTGTTTTTT. This gives the protein CASSQVQEKLFF.